The T cell receptor beta chain under discussion was sequenced for a study of Graves' ophthalmopathy and Graves' hyperthyroidism. At least ten counts were recorded for this clonotype. Investigators amplified TCR beta CDR3 regions from RNA transcripts. First-round RT-PCR employed HTBI primers, with a second-round multiplex PCR after it. TCRdb redid the calling of the multiplex PCR reads with MiXCR, one entry per CDR3 protein. The sample yields over a million distinct CDR3 sequences, less than 45% seen once. Germline CDR1 reads SNHLY; CDR2 reads FYNNEI. The CDR3 length is 14 residues. V lost 8 bases and J lost 0, with 14 bases in between.

Sequencing was performed on peripheral blood or thyroid tissue (not recorded which). The receptor comes from an adult man with Graves' hyperthyroidism. This chain uses TRBV2 with TRBJ2-7, with D possibly TRBD1 on 6 matching bases. The chain's CDR3 is CASLEQGSSYEQYF. CDR3 nucleotides: TGTGCCAGCTTAGAACAGGGAAGCTCCTACGAGCAGTACTTC.